The 20 T cell receptor beta chains below were found in one sample sequenced in a study of radiotherapy plus CTLA-4 blockade in lung cancer. Here immunoSEQ multiplex PCR was the method, and the copy in TCRdb shows in-frame clones only, minus some. The sample lists 90,000 or so clones, about four fifths occurring once. This specimen was peripheral blood, taken from a patient treated with radiotherapy plus ipilimumab. The receptors stem from a human donor with non-small cell lung cancer who had stable disease on radiotherapy plus ipilimumab.

CDR3: CASSSIRQGNYGYTF. The DNA of the CDR3 is TGTGCCAGCAGCTCCATCCGACAGGGTAACTATGGCTACACCTTC. The chain employs TRBV5-5 and TRBJ1-2, with 7 positions matching TRBD1. V lost 3 bases to trimming and J lost 1 base; unmatched junction nucleotides: 6. The CDR3 totals 15 residues. Germline-derived CDR1 and CDR2 are SGHKS and YYEKEE (reference sequence).

The chain carries TRBV28 and TRBJ2-5; the D is unclear. The V end lost 5 bases, the J end lost 1 base, and 11 bases lay between the germline ends. This CDR3 has 14 residues. Germline values: CDR1 MDHEN, CDR2 SYDVKM. CDR3 DNA sequence: TGTGCCAGCAGTCCCCCTCTCCTCCAAGAGACCCAGTACTTC. Its protein is CASSPPLLQETQYF. Looking up the rest from reference TRBV28 and TRBJ2-5 gives the full variable domain: DVKVTQSSRYLVKRTGEKVFLECVQDMDHENMFWYRQDPGLGLRLIYFSYDVKMKEKGDIPEGYSVSREKKERFSLILESASTNQTSMYLCASSPPLLQETQYFGPGTRLLVL.

The chain employs TRBV5-6 and TRBJ1-2; TRBD1 matches at 7 bases. This CDR3 spans 14 amino acids. Germline CDR1 is SGHDT and CDR2 is YYEEEE. V lost 4 bases and J lost 11; bases outside the gene matches: 14. The CDR3 loop reads CASSRGQWAEGYTF. Written as DNA, the CDR3 is TGTGCCAGCAGCCGGGGACAGTGGGCAGAGGGGTACACCTTC.

V is TRBV19 and J is TRBJ2-7; D might be TRBD1 (6 bases). Trimming took 3 bases from V and 0 from J, leaving 9 bases between them. Germline CDR1 and CDR2: LNHDA and SQIVND (reference sequence). The CDR3 spans 14 residues. This chain's CDR3 is CASSIQGTSYEQYF. CDR3 bases: TGTGCCAGTAGTATTCAGGGGACCTCCTACGAGCAGTACTTC.

The gene calls are TRBV11-2 and TRBJ1-4; D remains unclear. The CDR3 contains 16 residues. Germline V gene lookup returns CDR1 SGHAT and CDR2 FQNNGV. Deletions cut 0 bases from V and 11 bases from J, with 19 bases between. The DNA of the CDR3 is TGTGCCAGCAGCTTAGATGGGGTGGGGTCCCTACGGAAACTGTTTTTT. Protein: CASSLDGVGSLRKLFF.

The CDR3, as DNA: TGTGCCAGCAGATCGAACAGGGGGCGAGGCACTGAAGCTTTCTTT. This sequence encodes CASRSNRGRGTEAFF. This chain connects TRBV5-6 to TRBJ1-1, with 9 bases that match TRBD1. The CDR3 runs to 15 residues. V dropped 5 bases and J dropped 4; count of bases not matched to a gene: 9. Germline V gene data show CDR1 as SGHDT and CDR2 as YYEEEE.

This chain links TRBV28 with TRBJ2-7; no clear D gene. The V end was cut by 5 bases, the J end by 7 bases, with 15 bases between. CDR1 MDHEN and CDR2 SYDVKM come from the germline V gene. The CDR3 is made up of 13 amino acids. The CDR3 spells CASSPPGIREQYF. In nucleotides, the CDR3 is TGTGCCAGCAGTCCCCCTGGAATTCGGGAGCAGTACTTC. Full variable domain (remainder filled in from reference TRBV28 and TRBJ2-7): DVKVTQSSRYLVKRTGEKVFLECVQDMDHENMFWYRQDPGLGLRLIYFSYDVKMKEKGDIPEGYSVSREKKERFSLILESASTNQTSMYLCASSPPGIREQYFGPGTRLTVT.

The chain links TRBV11-3 to TRBJ2-5; either TRBD1 or TRBD2 may fit D (6 bases each). The germline gives CDR1 SGHNT, CDR2 YENEEA. Trimming pared 6 bases from V and 1 base from J, leaving 15 bases between. The length of the CDR3 is 15 residues. In nucleotides, the CDR3 is TGTGCCAGCAGTCAAGTCACGGGGGCCCAAGAGACCCAGTACTTC. Translated: CASSQVTGAQETQYF.

The gene calls are TRBV28 and TRBJ2-7; D is perhaps TRBD1 (5 bases). CDR1 is MDHEN, CDR2 SYDVKM, per germline. The ends were cut back, 5 bases at V and 6 bases at J, with 17 bases in the middle. The CDR3 totals 14 residues. The CDR3 spells CASSDRGHSTEQYF. In DNA, the CDR3 is TGTGCCAGCAGTGACCGAGGACACTCTACCGAGCAGTACTTC. The full variable domain, rest sourced from reference TRBV28 and TRBJ2-7, is DVKVTQSSRYLVKRTGEKVFLECVQDMDHENMFWYRQDPGLGLRLIYFSYDVKMKEKGDIPEGYSVSREKKERFSLILESASTNQTSMYLCASSDRGHSTEQYFGPGTRLTVT.

This chain uses TRBV28 with TRBJ2-1; 9 positions match TRBD1. The CDR3 runs to 14 residues. Germline V gene lookup returns CDR1 MDHEN and CDR2 SYDVKM. With 6 bases clipped from V and 3 bases from J, the junction kept 3 bases outside the gene matches. The CDR3 sequence: CASRTGGNYNEQFF. In DNA form, the CDR3 reads TGTGCCAGCAGAACAGGGGGCAACTACAATGAGCAGTTCTTC.

The chain joins TRBV27 to TRBJ2-2, with TRBD2 identical over 7 bases. This CDR3 has 15 amino acids. Germline V gene data show CDR1 as MNHEY and CDR2 as SMNVEV (reference sequence). Losses at the gene ends were 5 bases for V and 3 bases for J; bases not matched to a gene: 6. The CDR3 protein is CASSPGTTYTGELFF. The CDR3 region has the DNA TGTGCCAGCAGTCCGGGGACTACTTACACCGGGGAGCTGTTTTTT.

The genes are TRBV7-9 and TRBJ1-4, with no clear D. The V and J ends lost 1 base and 3 bases respectively, with 12 bases between them. CDR1 is SEHNR and CDR2 is FQNEAQ in the germline V gene (reference sequence). The CDR3 runs 16 residues. The CDR3 is CASSLEQNRPNEKLFF. The CDR3 DNA follows: TGTGCCAGCAGCTTAGAACAGAATCGGCCTAATGAAAAACTGTTTTTT.

This clone was seen once. The DNA for the CDR3 is TGTGCCAGTCGGGACAGGGGAGGCGGAATCAATCAGCCCCAGCATTTT. Translation gives CASRDRGGGINQPQHF. V usage is TRBV19 and J usage is TRBJ1-5, with 10 bases identical to TRBD1. CDR3 length: 16 amino acids. The V and J ends lost 8 bases and 3 bases, in that order; junction bases with no gene match: 10. Germline CDR1 LNHDA, CDR2 SQIVND (reference sequence).

This chain links TRBV21-1 with TRBJ1-2. TRBV21-1 is recorded as a pseudogene. This CDR3 comprises 14 residues. The CDR3 reads CASRAKGGSYGYTF. CDR3 DNA: TGTGCCAGCAGGGCAAAAGGAGGGTCATATGGCTACACCTTC.

The chain joins TRBV19 to TRBJ1-5, with D perhaps matching TRBD1 (6 bases). CDR3 length equals 16 residues. V was cut by 6 bases and J by 2 bases, with 17 bases left in between. Germline assignment: CDR1 LNHDA and CDR2 SQIVND (reference sequence). CDR3 region: CASSGSGGAGNQPQHF. The CDR3 region has the DNA TGTGCCAGTAGCGGATCGGGGGGGGCCGGCAATCAGCCCCAGCATTTT.

The chain couples TRBV28 to TRBJ1-5; D may be TRBD1 (5 bases). V lost 5 bases and J 4 bases, leaving 15 bases between the germline ends. Germline assignment: CDR1 MDHEN and CDR2 SYDVKM. The CDR3 contains 15 residues. In DNA, the CDR3 is TGTGCCAGCAGTCGTTCTGGGGCAGTTAATCAGCCCCAGCATTTT. Translation: CASSRSGAVNQPQHF.

This clone was seen a few times. The rearrangement links TRBV25-1 to TRBJ2-7; TRBD2 matches at 9 bases. Germline CDR1 is MGHDK and CDR2 is SYGVNS. The CDR3 consists of 15 residues. The junction had 10 bases not matched to a gene; V was cut back by 8 bases and J by 2 bases. The DNA for the CDR3 is TGTGCCAGCTCCTCAAGGGCTAGCGGGACCTACGAGCAGTACTTC. It encodes CASSSRASGTYEQYF.

This chain links TRBV7-9 with TRBJ1-6; 8 bases match TRBD1. CDR1 is SEHNR, CDR2 FQNEAQ, per germline (reference sequence). The CDR3 extends over 14 amino acids. The junction had 6 bases not matched to a gene; V was cut back by 5 bases and J by 9 bases. Here the CDR3 reads CASSLTGVVSPLHF. CDR3 DNA sequence: TGTGCCAGCAGCCTGACAGGGGTTGTTTCACCCCTCCACTTT.

The J gene is TRBJ2-1, the V gene TRBV27; maybe TRBD2 (6 bases). CDR1 is MNHEY and CDR2 is SMNVEV in the germline V gene (reference sequence). The CDR3 has 18 residues. The V end was cut by 5 bases, the J end by 5 bases, with 25 bases between. The CDR3 spells CASSNSSPLGGRHNEQFF. Here the CDR3 DNA reads TGTGCCAGCAGTAACTCTTCGCCGTTGGGAGGACGACACAATGAGCAGTTCTTC.

The rearrangement joins TRBV7-9 to TRBJ1-5; D unresolved. Trimming cost V 5 bases and J 2 bases, with 7 bases left between them. The CDR3 consists of 13 residues. Germline V lookup: CDR1 SEHNR, CDR2 FQNEAQ (reference sequence). The CDR3 nucleotides are TGTGCCAGCAGCCAGGATGGCAATCAGCCCCAGCATTTT. As protein: CASSQDGNQPQHF.